These T cell receptor beta chains were read from a single sample in a study of OX40 agonist ivuxolimab in advanced cancers. TCRdb keeps only in-frame clones here, not all; method: immunoSEQ multiplex PCR. In the table there are tens of thousands of clones, nearly 95% of which are singletons. Specimen: CD4+ or CD8+ T cells sorted from blood, collected in a trial of the OX40 agonist ivuxolimab. The source of these receptors is an adult with an advanced solid tumor such as melanoma, head and neck, liver or kidney cancer. The CDR3 runs from the conserved cysteine through the conserved F or W. Fields, in order: J gene, clone size, D gene, V gene, CDR3 protein, CDR3 DNA. The D gene is left open where the match is weak. A row's size may be missing; if present it is once, few, many or a size class.

>TRBJ2-1|once|.|TRBV7-2
CASSLHDGYNEQFF
TGTGCCAGCAGCTTACACGACGGTTACAATGAGCAGTTCTTC
>TRBJ2-7|.|.|TRBV11-3
CASSTRTGNYEQYF
TGTGCCAGCAGCACCCGGACGGGCAATTACGAGCAGTACTTC
>TRBJ2-1|.|.|TRBV4-3
CASSQDWLKSFYNEQFF
TGCGCCAGCAGCCAAGACTGGCTGAAGTCGTTCTACAATGAGCAGTTCTTC
>TRBJ1-2|.|.|TRBV10-1
CASSELGGTNYGYTF
TGCGCCAGCAGTGAGTTAGGGGGGACTAACTATGGCTACACCTTC
>TRBJ1-1|.|.|TRBV6-5
CASSYVTESLNTEAFF
TGTGCCAGCAGTTACGTGACCGAGAGCCTGAACACTGAAGCTTTCTTT
>TRBJ1-1|once|.|TRBV7-6
CASSPRPGLNTEAFF
TGTGCCAGCAGCCCCCGTCCTGGACTGAACACTGAAGCTTTCTTT
>TRBJ1-2|.|TRBD1|TRBV6-6
CASSQGQDYGYTF
TGTGCCAGCAGTCAGGGACAGGACTATGGCTACACCTTC
>TRBJ1-1|.|TRBD1|TRBV7-9
CASSLGKTGGDTEAFF
TGTGCCAGCAGCTTAGGCAAGACAGGGGGGGACACTGAAGCTTTCTTT
>TRBJ1-1|.|.|TRBV7-8
CASSFLWGNTEAFF
TGTGCCAGCAGCTTTCTGTGGGGGAACACTGAAGCTTTCTTT
>TRBJ2-1|.|TRBD1|TRBV7-8
CASSPRTGAPQFF
TGTGCCAGCAGCCCTAGGACAGGGGCCCCGCAGTTCTTC
>TRBJ2-1|.|TRBD2|TRBV7-9
CASSPYFSGKVSYNEQFF
TGTGCCAGCAGCCCATACTTTAGCGGGAAAGTCTCCTACAATGAGCAGTTCTTC
>TRBJ2-1|.|.|TRBV27
CASSLTAGEPGINEQFF
TGTGCCAGCAGTTTGACGGCCGGAGAACCGGGTATCAATGAGCAGTTCTTC
>TRBJ2-7|.|.|TRBV6-5
CASSYSDLYEQYF
TGTGCCAGCAGTTACTCGGACCTCTACGAGCAGTACTTC
>TRBJ2-7|.|TRBD2|TRBV4-2
CASSQGLAATYEQYF
TGTGCCAGCAGCCAAGGTCTAGCGGCTACCTACGAGCAGTACTTC
>TRBJ1-6|.|.|TRBV12-2
CASRLEGVRSPLHF
TGTGCAAGTCGCTTAGAGGGGGTTCGGTCACCCCTCCACTTT
>TRBJ2-7|.|TRBD1|TRBV27
CASSRAGGYEQYF
TGTGCCAGCAGTAGGGCAGGGGGCTACGAGCAGTACTTC
>TRBJ2-7|.|.|TRBV9
CASSTGAYEQYF
TGTGCCAGCAGCACCGGGGCCTACGAGCAGTACTTC
>TRBJ2-3|.|TRBD2|TRBV7-2
CASSFSGGDADTQYF
TGTGCCAGCAGCTTTAGCGGGGGGGACGCAGATACGCAGTATTTT
>TRBJ1-2|.|.|TRBV6-5
CAIRDGAGGYTF
TGTGCCATCAGGGACGGTGCTGGGGGCTACACCTTC
>TRBJ1-1|.|.|TRBV2
CASSEGGGGRTEAFF
TGTGCCAGCAGTGAAGGGGGCGGGGGCAGGACTGAAGCTTTCTTT
>TRBJ2-7|.|TRBD2|TRBV9
CASSVGEREVDEQYF
TGTGCCAGCAGCGTAGGTGAGCGGGAGGTGGACGAGCAGTACTTC
>TRBJ2-1|.|.|TRBV4-3
CASSHRGNFYNEQFF
TGCGCCAGCAGCCATCGGGGTAACTTTTACAATGAGCAGTTCTTC
>TRBJ2-1|once|TRBD2|TRBV13
CASSPGLAYNEQFF
TGTGCCAGCAGCCCAGGACTAGCGTACAATGAGCAGTTCTTC
>TRBJ2-3|.|TRBD1|TRBV9
CASSANRGPPTDTQYF
TGTGCCAGCAGCGCGAACAGGGGACCCCCCACAGATACGCAGTATTTT
>TRBJ2-7|.|.|TRBV15
CATSSRGGYEQYF
TGTGCCACCAGCAGCCGAGGGGGCTACGAGCAGTACTTC
>TRBJ1-1|.|TRBD1|TRBV2
CASSPGQGSTEAFF
TGTGCCAGCAGCCCGGGACAGGGGAGCACTGAAGCTTTCTTT
>TRBJ2-5|.|.|TRBV7-2
CASNQGGAGETQYF
TGTGCCAGCAACCAAGGGGGGGCGGGAGAGACCCAGTACTTC
>TRBJ2-7|.|TRBD2|TRBV27
CASSSLAGAYEQYF
TGTGCCAGCAGTTCTCTAGCGGGAGCCTACGAGCAGTACTTC
>TRBJ2-7|.|.|TRBV5-4
CASSPDSFNEQYF
TGTGCCAGCAGCCCGGACAGTTTTAACGAGCAGTACTTC
>TRBJ2-2|.|.|TRBV6-5
CASSTKALSTGELFF
TGTGCCAGCAGTACGAAGGCACTATCTACCGGGGAGCTGTTTTTT
>TRBJ2-2|once|.|TRBV6-1
CASKGSGGTGELFF
TGTGCCAGCAAGGGGTCAGGGGGGACCGGGGAGCTGTTTTTT
>TRBJ1-5|.|.|TRBV10-3
CAISPGGINQPQHF
TGTGCCATCAGCCCGGGGGGGATCAATCAGCCCCAGCATTTT
>TRBJ1-2|.|.|TRBV6-5
CAISGSLLDYTF
TGTGCCATCAGTGGGTCTTTATTAGACTACACCTTC
>TRBJ2-1|.|.|TRBV11-2
CASSLRLSSYNEQFF
TGTGCCAGCAGCTTAAGACTCTCCTCCTACAATGAGCAGTTCTTC
>TRBJ2-1|once|TRBD2|TRBV4-3
CASSQDRSGRAGVNEQFF
TGCGCCAGCAGCCAAGATCGAAGCGGGAGGGCCGGGGTAAATGAGCAGTTCTTC
>TRBJ2-7|.|TRBD2|TRBV5-6
CASSFTSGVYEQYF
TGTGCCAGCAGCTTCACTAGCGGGGTCTACGAGCAGTACTTC
>TRBJ2-7|.|.|TRBV5-6
CASSPRQDFYEQYF
TGTGCCAGCAGCCCCCGACAGGATTTCTACGAGCAGTACTTC
>TRBJ2-3|.|.|TRBV7-9
CASSFLRSGGTDTQYF
TGTGCCAGCAGCTTCCTCCGGTCAGGTGGCACAGATACGCAGTATTTT